These 10 T cell receptor beta chains came from one sample sequenced in a study of shared clonotypes between healthy human individuals. Sequencing was performed with immunoSEQ multiplex PCR; in TCRdb, only in-frame clones are kept and a portion is missing. The sample yields about 330,000 clones, 87% seen once. Sequencing input: memory CD8+ T cells sorted from blood. The subset is: CD45RO+ cells pooled with CCR7-negative TemRA cells. The origin of the receptors is a man between 18 and 29 years old in good health.

The chain employs TRBV5-1 and TRBJ1-6; weak D call: TRBD1 (6 bases). The V gene's germline CDR1 is SGHRS and CDR2 YFSETQ. The CDR3 is 13 residues long. Trimming shortened V by 5 bases and J by 8 bases, and 11 bases separated the two germline ends. CDR3 nucleotide sequence: TGCGCCAGCAGGCAGGGGCGCGATTCACCCCTCCACTTT. Protein sequence: CASRQGRDSPLHF.

The J gene is TRBJ2-3, the V gene TRBV7-2; perhaps D is TRBD1 or TRBD2 (5 bases each). This CDR3 is built from 13 residues. Germline V CDR1 and CDR2: SGHTA, FQGNSA. V was pared by 5 bases and J by 3 bases, with 9 bases between. DNA of the CDR3: TGTGCCAGCAGCGTGGGACCTACAGATACGCAGTATTTT. This sequence encodes CASSVGPTDTQYF.

This clone has a single count. The V gene is TRBV4-2, the J gene TRBJ1-6; D gene uncertain. This CDR3 has 16 amino acids. V shed 4 bases and J shed 9 bases, with 19 bases lying between them. In germline, CDR1 is LGHNA, CDR2 YNFKEQ. The CDR3 region is CASSPTTGDSLSPLHF. Here the CDR3 DNA reads TGTGCCAGCAGCCCCACTACGGGCGATAGTCTTTCACCCCTCCACTTT.

The V gene is TRBV28, the J gene TRBJ1-2, with unresolved D. The ends were cut back, 7 bases at V and 4 bases at J, with 10 bases in the middle. The CDR3 length is 12 residues. From germline, CDR1 is MDHEN and CDR2 SYDVKM. Written as DNA, the CDR3 is TGTGCCAGCATCGACGCAGGCTATGGCTACACCTTC. Translating gives CASIDAGYGYTF.

As to this clone: Sequence at one end of the junction differs from germline and may be a read error. The J gene is TRBJ2-7, the V gene TRBV5-4; 10 bases map to TRBD1. The CDR3 spans 12 residues. Germline lookup yields CDR1 SGHNT and CDR2 YYREEE (reference sequence). The chain's CDR3 is CASSLDRDRGDF. In DNA form, the CDR3 reads TGTGCCAGCAGCTTGGACCGGGACAGGGGTGATTTC.

Remarks on this clone: Germline is not matched at one junction end, which may reflect a read error. The chain combines TRBV7-7 with TRBJ1-5; D uncertain. The germline V gene has CDR1 SSHAT and CDR2 FNYEAQ (reference sequence). The CDR3 has 13 amino acids. The CDR3 region has the DNA TGTGCTAGCAGCTTAGGTCCCGATCAGCCCCAGCATTTT. Translating gives CASSLGPDQPQHF.

The chain links TRBV2 to TRBJ1-2; 7 bases are shared with TRBD1. CDR1 is SNHLY and CDR2 is FYNNEI in the germline V gene. With 8 bases clipped from V and 1 base from J, the junction kept 13 bases outside the gene matches. The CDR3 is 16 residues long. The CDR3 DNA follows: TGTGCCAGCGTGAGGGGACAGACCCAATTTAACTATGGCTACACCTTC. It encodes CASVRGQTQFNYGYTF.

Notes on this clone: Germline and junction disagree at one end, which may indicate a read error. The chain carries TRBV10-3 and TRBJ2-2; the D is unclear. The germline CDR1 and CDR2 sequences are ENHRY and SYGVKD. The CDR3 is made up of 13 amino acids. The CDR3 is CAISTMNTGELFF. The CDR3 coding sequence is TGTGCAATCAGTACCATGAACACCGGGGAGCTGTTTTTT.

The V gene is TRBV9, the J gene TRBJ2-7; unclear D gene. Germline-derived CDR1 and CDR2 are SGDLS and YYNGEE. The V end was cut by 0 bases, the J end by 7 bases, with 8 bases between. The CDR3 contains 12 residues. The CDR3 here is CASSVVIREQYF. CDR3 coding DNA: TGTGCCAGCAGCGTAGTAATTCGGGAGCAGTACTTC.

V gene TRBV7-9 combines with J gene TRBJ2-7; no clear D. CDR1 and CDR2 from the germline V gene are SEHNR and FQNEAQ (reference sequence). Trimming cost V 5 bases and J 2 bases, with 7 bases left between them. The CDR3 totals 12 residues. CDR3 loop: CASSPPAYEQYF. As DNA, the CDR3 is TGTGCCAGCAGCCCGCCGGCCTACGAGCAGTACTTC.